The entry below describes one TCR beta chain. Its specificity is not known. A junction end diverges from the germline sequence, so it may reflect a read error. This sample was taken from a study of shared clonotypes between healthy human individuals. General study findings and limits: It was only blood that was sampled, and tissue repertoires likely differ. Of the naive CD4 clonotypes, around 5.2% were shared across several donors.

Positive CCR7 selection of CD45RO-negative cells yielded the naive CD8 cells, and terminally differentiated effector memory CD45RA+ cells were excluded. Healthy adults negative for HIV, lacking recent acute infections or vaccinations, served as donors. Original analysis: Owing to the provision of junction-only sequences devoid of quality scores by immunoSEQ, filtering differed. Clones were sequenced by immunoSEQ multiplex PCR, and TCRdb holds only the in-frame ones, with some missing. The V and J calls and clone size were taken over from that table, and D and trimming were inferred from the DNA. Of fewer than 800,000 clones in the sample, about 90% were seen once. This CDR3 is built from 10 residues. The V gene's germline CDR1 is DFQATT and CDR2 SNEGSKA (reference sequence).

The sequenced material came from naive CD8+ T cells sorted from blood. The rearrangement links TRBV20-1 to TRBJ2-4; D call uncertain. This clonotype was obtained from a man aged 30-40 years in good health. The CDR3 reads CSARDTFQYF. The CDR3 coding sequence is TGCAGTGCTCGAGACACCTTTCAGTACTTC.